This T cell receptor (beta chain) was sequenced for a study of monozygotic twins with inflammatory bowel disease. Looked up from germline, CDR1 is KGHSY and CDR2 is FQNENV. This CDR3 has 14 residues. Study conclusions and caveats: Fewer shared clonotypes with others were found in IBD patients than in healthy twins, especially with disease activity. Individual T cell subtypes were not distinguishable. TCRbeta diversity (inverse Simpson) was lower in IBD patients than in healthy co-twins.

Per-sample cDNA came from eight separate reactions. From the 5' RACE reads, TCRdb lists one entry per CDR3 protein and no DNA. The clone table shows around 370,000 distinct CDR3 sequences, with the ten largest holding just over 2.5%. On this clonotype itself: Its cognate antigen is unknown.

The clonotype originates from a human donor with ulcerative colitis or Crohn's disease, or a healthy co-twin of an affected twin (not recorded which). The V and J genes are TRBV16 and TRBJ1-6; absent DNA, TCRdb's TRBD1 call cannot be checked. Specimen: blood. The CDR3 reads CASSDVGGDSPLHF. The whole variable domain, filled in from reference TRBV16 and TRBJ1-6, reads GEEVAQTPKHLVRGEGQKAKLYCAPIKGHSYVFWYQQVLKNEFKFLISFQNENVFDETGMPKERFSAKCLPNSPCSLEIQATKLEDSAVYFCASSDVGGDSPLHFGNGTRLTVT.